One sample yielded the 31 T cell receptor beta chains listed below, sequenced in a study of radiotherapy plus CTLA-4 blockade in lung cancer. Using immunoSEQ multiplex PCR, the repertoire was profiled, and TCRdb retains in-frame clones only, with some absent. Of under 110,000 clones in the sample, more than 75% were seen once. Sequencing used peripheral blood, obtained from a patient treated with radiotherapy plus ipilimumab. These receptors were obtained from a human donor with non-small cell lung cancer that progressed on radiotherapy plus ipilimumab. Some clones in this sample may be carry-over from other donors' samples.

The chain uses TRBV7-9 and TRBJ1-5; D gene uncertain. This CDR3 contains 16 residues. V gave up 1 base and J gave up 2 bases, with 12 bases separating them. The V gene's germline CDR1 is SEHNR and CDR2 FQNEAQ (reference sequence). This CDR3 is CASSLGAGGGNQPQHF. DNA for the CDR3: TGTGCCAGCAGCTTAGGGGCCGGCGGTGGCAATCAGCCCCAGCATTTT. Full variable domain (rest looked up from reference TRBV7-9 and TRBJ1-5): DTGVSQNPRHKITKRGQNVTFRCDPISEHNRLYWYRQTLGQGPEFLTYFQNEAQLEKSRLLSDRFSAERPKGSFSTLEIQRTEQGDSAMYLCASSLGAGGGNQPQHFGDGTRLSIL.

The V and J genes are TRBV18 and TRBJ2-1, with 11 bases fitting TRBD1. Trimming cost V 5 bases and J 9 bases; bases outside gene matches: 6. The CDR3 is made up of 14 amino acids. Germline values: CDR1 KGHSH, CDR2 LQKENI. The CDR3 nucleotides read TGTGCCAGCTCATCACGGACAGGGGGCCCTGAGCAGTTCTTC. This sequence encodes CASSSRTGGPEQFF.

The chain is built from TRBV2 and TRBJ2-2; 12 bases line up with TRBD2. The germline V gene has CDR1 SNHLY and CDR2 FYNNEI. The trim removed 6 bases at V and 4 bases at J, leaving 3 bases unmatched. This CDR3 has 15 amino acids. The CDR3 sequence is CASSLAGGFTGELFF. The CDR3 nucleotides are TGTGCCAGCAGCCTAGCGGGGGGGTTCACCGGGGAGCTGTTTTTT. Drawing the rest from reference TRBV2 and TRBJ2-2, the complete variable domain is EPEVTQTPSHQVTQMGQEVILRCVPISNHLYFYWYRQILGQKVEFLVSFYNNEISEKSEIFDDQFSVERPDGSNFTLKIRSTKLEDSAMYFCASSLAGGFTGELFFGEGSRLTVL.

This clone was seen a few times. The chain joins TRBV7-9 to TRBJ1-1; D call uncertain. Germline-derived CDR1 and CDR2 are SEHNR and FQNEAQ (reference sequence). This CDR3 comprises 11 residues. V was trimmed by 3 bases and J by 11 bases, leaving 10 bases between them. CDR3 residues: CASSFDGRAFF. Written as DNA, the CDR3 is TGTGCCAGCAGCTTTGACGGCCGTGCTTTCTTT.

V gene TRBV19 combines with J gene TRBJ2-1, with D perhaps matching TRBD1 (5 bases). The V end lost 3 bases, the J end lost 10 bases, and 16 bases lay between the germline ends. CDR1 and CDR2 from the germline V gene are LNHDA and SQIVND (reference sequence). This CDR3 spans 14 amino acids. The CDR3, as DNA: TGTGCCAGTAGTATTCAGCCCTCTCAGGGCGAGCAGTTCTTC. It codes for CASSIQPSQGEQFF.

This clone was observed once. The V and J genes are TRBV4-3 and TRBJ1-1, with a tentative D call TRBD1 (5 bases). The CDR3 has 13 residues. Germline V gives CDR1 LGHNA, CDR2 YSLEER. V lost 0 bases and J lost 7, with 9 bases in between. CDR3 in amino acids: CASSQDFGGEAFF. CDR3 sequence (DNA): TGCGCCAGCAGCCAAGATTTCGGGGGTGAAGCTTTCTTT.

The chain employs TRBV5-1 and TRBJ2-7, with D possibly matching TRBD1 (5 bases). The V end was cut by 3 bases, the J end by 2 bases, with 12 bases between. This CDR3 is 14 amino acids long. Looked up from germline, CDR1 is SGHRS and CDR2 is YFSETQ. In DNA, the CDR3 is TGCGCCAGCAGCTCACAGACAGAAACCTACGAGCAGTACTTC. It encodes CASSSQTETYEQYF.

This CDR3 is CASSSFDKGTRNEQFF. In DNA, the CDR3 is TGTGCCAGCAGTTCCTTCGACAAAGGGACAAGGAATGAGCAGTTCTTC. The chain combines TRBV27 with TRBJ2-1; the D gene is possibly TRBD1 (6 bases). Germline assignment: CDR1 MNHEY and CDR2 SMNVEV (reference sequence). V was shortened by 4 bases and J by 7 bases, with 20 bases between the two germline ends. The CDR3 totals 16 residues.

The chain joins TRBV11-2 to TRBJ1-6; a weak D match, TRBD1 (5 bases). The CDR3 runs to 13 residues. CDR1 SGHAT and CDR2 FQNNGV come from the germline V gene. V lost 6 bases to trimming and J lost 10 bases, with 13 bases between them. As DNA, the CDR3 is TGTGCCAGCAGTAATCAGGGAAGCTCACCCCTCCACTTT. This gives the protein CASSNQGSSPLHF.

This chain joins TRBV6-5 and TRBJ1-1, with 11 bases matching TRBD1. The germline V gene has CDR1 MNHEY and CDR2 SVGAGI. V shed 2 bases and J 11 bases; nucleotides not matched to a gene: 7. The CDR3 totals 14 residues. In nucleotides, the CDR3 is TGTGCCAGCAGTTACGGACAGGGGGCGGGTGGGGCTTTCTTT. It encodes CASSYGQGAGGAFF.

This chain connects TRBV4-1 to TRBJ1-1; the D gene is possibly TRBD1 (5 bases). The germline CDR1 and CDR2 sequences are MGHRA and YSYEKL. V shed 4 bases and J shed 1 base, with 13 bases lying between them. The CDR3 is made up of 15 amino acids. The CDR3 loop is CASSPQRGRNTEAFF. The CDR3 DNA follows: TGCGCCAGCAGCCCTCAACGGGGCAGGAACACTGAAGCTTTCTTT.

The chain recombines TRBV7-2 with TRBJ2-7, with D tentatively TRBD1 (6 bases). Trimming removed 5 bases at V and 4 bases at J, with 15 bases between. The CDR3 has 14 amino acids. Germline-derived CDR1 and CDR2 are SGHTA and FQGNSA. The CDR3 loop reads CASSQQGYSYEQYF. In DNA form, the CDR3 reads TGTGCCAGCAGCCAACAGGGATACTCGTACGAGCAGTACTTC. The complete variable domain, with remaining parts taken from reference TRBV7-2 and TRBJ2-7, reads GAGVSQSPSNKVTEKGKDVELRCDPISGHTALYWYRQSLGQGLEFLIYFQGNSAPDKSGLPSDRFSAERTGGSVSTLTIQRTQQEDSAVYLCASSQQGYSYEQYFGPGTRLTVT.

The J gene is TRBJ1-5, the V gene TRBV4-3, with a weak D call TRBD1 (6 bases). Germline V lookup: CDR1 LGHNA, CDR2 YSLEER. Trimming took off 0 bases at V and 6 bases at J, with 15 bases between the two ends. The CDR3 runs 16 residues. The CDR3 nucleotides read TGCGCCAGCAGCCAAGATGTCAGGGGAGGGGGTCAGCCCCAGCATTTT. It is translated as CASSQDVRGGGQPQHF.

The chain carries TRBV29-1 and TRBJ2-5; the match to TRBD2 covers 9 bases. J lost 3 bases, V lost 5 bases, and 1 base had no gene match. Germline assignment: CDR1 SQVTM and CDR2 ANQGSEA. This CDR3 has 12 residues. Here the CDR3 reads CSVIAGEETQYF. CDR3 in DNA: TGCAGCGTTATAGCGGGGGAAGAGACCCAGTACTTC.

Here the CDR3 reads CASNMPGQGLFEQYF. The DNA of the CDR3 is TGTGCCAGCAACATGCCGGGACAGGGTCTTTTCGAGCAGTACTTC. This chain uses TRBV7-2 with TRBJ2-7, with TRBD1 identical over 9 bases. Germline CDR1 is SGHTA and CDR2 is FQGNSA. V lost 7 bases, J lost 6 bases, and 13 bases stayed unmatched. This CDR3 is built from 15 residues. Full variable domain (remainder filled in from reference TRBV7-2 and TRBJ2-7): GAGVSQSPSNKVTEKGKDVELRCDPISGHTALYWYRQSLGQGLEFLIYFQGNSAPDKSGLPSDRFSAERTGGSVSTLTIQRTQQEDSAVYLCASNMPGQGLFEQYFGPGTRLTVT.

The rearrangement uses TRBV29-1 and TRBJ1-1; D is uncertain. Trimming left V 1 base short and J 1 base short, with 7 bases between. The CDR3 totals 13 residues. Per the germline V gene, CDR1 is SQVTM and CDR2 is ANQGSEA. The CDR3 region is CSVEGQRNTEAFF. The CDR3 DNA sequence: TGCAGCGTTGAAGGGCAGAGGAACACTGAAGCTTTCTTT.

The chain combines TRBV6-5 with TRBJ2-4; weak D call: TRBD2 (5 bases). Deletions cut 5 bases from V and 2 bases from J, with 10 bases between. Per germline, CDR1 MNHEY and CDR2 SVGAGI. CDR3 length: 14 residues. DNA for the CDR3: TGTGCCAGCAGTGAATCGGGAACCAAAAACATTCAGTACTTC. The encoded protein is CASSESGTKNIQYF.

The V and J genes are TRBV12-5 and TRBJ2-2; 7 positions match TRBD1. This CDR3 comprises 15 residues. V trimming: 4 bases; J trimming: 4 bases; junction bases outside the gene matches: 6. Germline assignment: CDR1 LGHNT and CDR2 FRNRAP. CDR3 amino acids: CASGSRQGPTGELFF. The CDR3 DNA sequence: TGTGCTAGTGGTTCAAGACAGGGTCCCACCGGGGAGCTGTTTTTT.

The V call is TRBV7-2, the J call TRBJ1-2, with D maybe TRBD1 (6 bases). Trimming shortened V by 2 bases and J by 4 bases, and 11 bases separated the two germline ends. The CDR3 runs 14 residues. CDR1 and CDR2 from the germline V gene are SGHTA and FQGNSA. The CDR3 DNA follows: TGTGCCAGCAGCTTACGCCGGACAGTCTATGGCTACACCTTC. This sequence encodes CASSLRRTVYGYTF.

CDR3 region: CASSPGTVYGYTF. CDR3 nucleotide sequence: TGCGCCAGCAGCCCGGGGACAGTGTATGGCTACACCTTC. The chain is built from TRBV5-1 and TRBJ1-2; TRBD1 agrees at 7 bases. Germline V gives CDR1 SGHRS, CDR2 YFSETQ. V shed 4 bases, J shed 5 bases, and the junction held 5 bases outside the gene matches. The CDR3 is 13 residues long.

Written as DNA, the CDR3 is TGTGCCAGCAGCACGGACAGCAACACTGAAGCTTTCTTT. As protein: CASSTDSNTEAFF. The chain joins TRBV7-8 to TRBJ1-1; TRBD1 might be the D (6 bases). Germline V CDR1 and CDR2: SGHVS, FQNEAQ. This CDR3 spans 13 amino acids. V lost 5 bases to trimming and J lost 2 bases, with 9 bases between them.

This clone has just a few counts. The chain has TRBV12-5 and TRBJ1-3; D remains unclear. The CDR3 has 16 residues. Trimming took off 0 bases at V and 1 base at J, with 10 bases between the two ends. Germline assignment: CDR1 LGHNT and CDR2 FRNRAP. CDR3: CASGLVLGGSGNTIYF. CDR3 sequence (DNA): TGTGCTAGTGGTTTGGTACTTGGAGGTTCTGGAAACACCATATATTTT.

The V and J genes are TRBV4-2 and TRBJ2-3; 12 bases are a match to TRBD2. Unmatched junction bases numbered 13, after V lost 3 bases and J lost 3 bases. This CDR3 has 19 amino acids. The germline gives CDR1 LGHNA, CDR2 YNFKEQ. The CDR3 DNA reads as TGTGCCAGCAGCCATGCCAGGGGAGGACTAGCGGGGAGGACAGATACGCAGTATTTT. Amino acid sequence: CASSHARGGLAGRTDTQYF.

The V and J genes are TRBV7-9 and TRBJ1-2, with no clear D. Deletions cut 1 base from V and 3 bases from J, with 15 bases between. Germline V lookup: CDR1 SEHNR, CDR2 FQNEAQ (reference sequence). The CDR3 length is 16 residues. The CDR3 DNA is TGTGCCAGCAGCTTAGAGGATTCGGAGGCGGACTATGGCTACACCTTC. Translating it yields CASSLEDSEADYGYTF.

This chain's CDR3 is CASSASQGSTEAFF. CDR3 nucleotides: TGTGCCAGCAGCGCGAGCCAGGGGAGTACTGAAGCTTTCTTT. The chain joins TRBV7-9 to TRBJ1-1, with D perhaps matching TRBD1 (6 bases). The V gene's germline CDR1 is SEHNR and CDR2 FQNEAQ (reference sequence). The CDR3 sequence is 14 residues long. V was trimmed by 5 bases and J by 5 bases, leaving 15 bases between them.

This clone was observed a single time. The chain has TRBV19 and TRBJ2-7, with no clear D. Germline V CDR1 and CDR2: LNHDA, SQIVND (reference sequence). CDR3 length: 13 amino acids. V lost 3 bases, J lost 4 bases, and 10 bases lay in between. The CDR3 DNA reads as TGTGCCAGTAGTATTGACCGGGCTTACGAGCAGTACTTC. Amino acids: CASSIDRAYEQYF.

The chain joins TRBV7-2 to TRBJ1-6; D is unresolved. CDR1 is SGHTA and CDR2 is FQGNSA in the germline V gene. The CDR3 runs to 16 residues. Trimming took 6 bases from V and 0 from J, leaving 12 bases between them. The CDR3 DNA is TGTGCCAGCAGACGGACTTTCAGCTCCTATAATTCACCCCTCCACTTT. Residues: CASRRTFSSYNSPLHF.

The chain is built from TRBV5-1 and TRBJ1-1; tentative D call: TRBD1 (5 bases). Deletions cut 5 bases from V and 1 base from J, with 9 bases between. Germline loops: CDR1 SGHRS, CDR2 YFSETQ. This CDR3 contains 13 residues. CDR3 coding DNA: TGCGCCAGCAGGTGGGACGGGAACACTGAAGCTTTCTTT. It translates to CASRWDGNTEAFF.

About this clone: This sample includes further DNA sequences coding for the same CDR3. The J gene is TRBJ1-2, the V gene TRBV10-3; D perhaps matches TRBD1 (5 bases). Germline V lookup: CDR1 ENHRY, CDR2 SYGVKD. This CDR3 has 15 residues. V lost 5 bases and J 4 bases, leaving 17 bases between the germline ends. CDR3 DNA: TGTGCCATCAGTCAGGAAGGCGGGGCCACCTATGGCTACACCTTC. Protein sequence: CAISQEGGATYGYTF.

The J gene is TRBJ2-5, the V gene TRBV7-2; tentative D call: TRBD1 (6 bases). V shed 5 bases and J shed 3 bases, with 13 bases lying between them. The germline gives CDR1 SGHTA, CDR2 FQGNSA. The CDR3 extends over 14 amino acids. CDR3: CASSTGTQKETQYF. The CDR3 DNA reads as TGTGCCAGCAGCACCGGGACACAAAAAGAGACCCAGTACTTC.

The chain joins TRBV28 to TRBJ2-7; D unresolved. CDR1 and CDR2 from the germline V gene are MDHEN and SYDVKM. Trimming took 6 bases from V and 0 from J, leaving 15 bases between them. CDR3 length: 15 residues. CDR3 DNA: TGTGCCAGCAGCCGCGTCGGGCTACTCTCCTACGAGCAGTACTTC. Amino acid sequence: CASSRVGLLSYEQYF.